This record covers a single TCR beta chain. Its antigen is unidentified. The entry originates in a study of PD-1 blockade in mismatch repair-deficient tumors. Study-level information: Patients had around twelve mismatch repair-deficient cancer types, all previously treated and progressing. General study results and limits: Tumor-resident clones, often undetectable pretreatment in blood, expanded then contracted after pembrolizumab.

Germline V CDR1 and CDR2: SGHRS, YFSETQ. Between the trimmed V and J ends, which lost 0 bases and 2 bases, there was a span of 17 bases. The CDR3 has 17 amino acids. Assay: immunoSEQ multiplex PCR; the TCRdb copy retains only in-frame clones and omits some. The table has some 120,000 clones, about nine tenths seen once. TCR sequencing covered a few patients who responded to pembrolizumab. This TCR was recovered from an adult with mismatch repair-deficient cancer. The rearrangement links TRBV5-1 to TRBJ2-5; D possibly uses TRBD1 or TRBD2 (6 bases each). The sample in question was peripheral blood, obtained approximately 69 weeks after starting pembrolizumab. The chain's CDR3 is CASSLAARGQPQETQYF. Here the CDR3 DNA reads TGCGCCAGCAGCTTGGCCGCCCGGGGGCAGCCGCAAGAGACCCAGTACTTC.